Shown below are 28 T cell receptor beta chains from a single sample sequenced in a study of blood T cell repertoires in COVID-19. Some clones are missing from TCRdb's copy, which holds only in-frame ones; the method was immunoSEQ multiplex PCR. The table lists around 79,000 clones, 88% of them singletons. Sequences were obtained from peripheral blood. These receptors all stem from a human donor in a cohort sampled during active COVID-19.

The V call is TRBV6-5, the J call TRBJ2-1; TRBD2 matches at 9 bases. Per germline, CDR1 MNHEY and CDR2 SVGAGI. The CDR3 sequence is 12 residues long. The trim removed 11 bases at V and 2 bases at J, leaving 1 base unmatched. CDR3 sequence reads: CAGGRAYNEQFF. CDR3 bases: TGTGCCGGCGGGAGGGCCTACAATGAGCAGTTCTTC.

V usage is TRBV6-5 and J usage is TRBJ1-2; 7 bases agree with TRBD1. The CDR3 length is 13 residues. Trimming took 6 bases from V and 4 from J; bases not matched to a gene: 5. Looked up from germline, CDR1 is MNHEY and CDR2 is SVGAGI. For the CDR3, the DNA is TGTGCCAGCAGCCGGGACAGACGCTATGGCTACACCTTC. It encodes CASSRDRRYGYTF.

The gene calls are TRBV30 and TRBJ2-1; 10 bases are shared with TRBD2. With V trimmed by 0 bases and J by 4 bases, 3 bases remained unmatched. The germline V gene encodes CDR1 GTSNPN and CDR2 SVGIG (reference sequence). The CDR3 contains 15 residues. In nucleotides, the CDR3 is TGTGCCTGGAGTGTAACTAGCGGGATGTACAATGAGCAGTTCTTC. This encodes CAWSVTSGMYNEQFF.

The chain is built from TRBV14 and TRBJ1-1, with 8 bases fitting TRBD1. Germline loops: CDR1 SGHDN, CDR2 FVKESK. This CDR3 is 16 amino acids long. Germline trimming cut 1 base from V and 11 bases from J; bases unmatched to any gene: 15. CDR3 region: CASSQVLGALGDRAFF. The CDR3 nucleotides are TGTGCCAGCAGCCAAGTCCTAGGGGCATTAGGGGACAGGGCTTTCTTT. Full variable domain (remainder filled in from reference TRBV14 and TRBJ1-1): EAGVTQFPSHSVIEKGQTVTLRCDPISGHDNLYWYRRVMGKEIKFLLHFVKESKQDESGMPNNRFLAERTGGTYSTLKVQPAELEDSGVYFCASSQVLGALGDRAFFGQGTRLTVV.

This chain joins TRBV7-3 and TRBJ2-7, with TRBD1 as a possible D gene (6 bases). Trimming left V 5 bases short and J 7 bases short, with 18 bases between. CDR3 length equals 14 residues. Per germline, CDR1 SGHTA and CDR2 FQGTGA. CDR3 residues: CASSPRAGAVEQYF. CDR3 nucleotide sequence: TGTGCCAGCAGCCCCCGCGCAGGGGCGGTGGAGCAGTACTTC.

V and J are TRBV6-6 and TRBJ1-4, with 8 bases identical to TRBD1. V was pared by 6 bases and J by 8 bases, with 8 bases of the junction left unmatched. This CDR3 is 14 amino acids long. Germline V gives CDR1 MNHNY, CDR2 SVGAGI (reference sequence). CDR3 DNA sequence: TGTGCCAGCAGCTACGGACAGGGTGGCGAAAAACTGTTTTTT. Amino acids: CASSYGQGGEKLFF.

This chain joins TRBV19 and TRBJ2-2; 8 bases are shared with TRBD1. The CDR3 extends over 14 amino acids. V was clipped by 7 bases and J by 9 bases; unmatched bases: 10. Per the germline V gene, CDR1 is LNHDA and CDR2 is SQIVND (reference sequence). The CDR3 DNA follows: TGTGCCAGTACTGGACAGGGTCGGGGTAGGGAGCTGTTTTTT. Translated: CASTGQGRGRELFF.

The chain joins TRBV5-1 to TRBJ1-5, with a possible D match to TRBD1 (6 bases). The CDR3 is made up of 14 amino acids. Germline assignment: CDR1 SGHRS and CDR2 YFSETQ. The V end was cut by 6 bases, the J end by 2 bases, with 12 bases between. CDR3: CASKQGSGNQPQHF. The DNA for the CDR3 is TGCGCCAGCAAACAGGGTTCAGGCAATCAGCCCCAGCATTTT.

CDR3 DNA: TGTGCCAGCAGTGGGGGGACAGGACGTCCGGATGGGGCCAACGTCCTGACTTTC. Protein: CASSGGTGRPDGANVLTF. The chain recombines TRBV27 with TRBJ2-6; 8 nucleotides match TRBD1. The germline V gene has CDR1 MNHEY and CDR2 SMNVEV (reference sequence). The CDR3 has 18 amino acids. Unmatched junction bases numbered 12, after V lost 5 bases and J lost 3 bases.

J is TRBJ2-5 and V is TRBV5-1; 9 bases match TRBD1. The CDR3 has 14 residues. J lost 4 bases, V lost 2 bases, and 3 bases had no gene match. CDR1 and CDR2 from the germline V gene are SGHRS and YFSETQ. CDR3 sequence reads: CASSLTGGVETQYF. CDR3 bases: TGCGCCAGCAGCTTAACAGGGGGCGTAGAGACCCAGTACTTC.

The chain employs TRBV21-1 and TRBJ2-5; no DNA check was done on the table's D call, TRBD2. TRBV21-1 is a pseudogene locus. This CDR3 comprises 15 residues. As DNA, the CDR3 is TGTGCCAGCACCCCTAGGAGGGATACCACAGAGACCCAGTACTTC. Residues: CASTPRRDTTETQYF.

This chain uses TRBV5-1 with TRBJ2-5, with 9 nucleotides matching TRBD2. There are 15 residues in the CDR3. CDR1 is SGHRS, CDR2 YFSETQ, per germline. J was trimmed by 5 bases and V by 7 bases; bases with no gene match: 12. The CDR3 bases are TGCGCCAGCCAAGGTAGCGGGAGTAAGTTCGAGACCCAGTACTTC. It translates to CASQGSGSKFETQYF.

This chain joins TRBV5-1 and TRBJ2-3; no clear D gene. V was cut by 0 bases and J by 3 bases, with 11 bases left in between. The CDR3 loop spans 15 amino acids. The V gene's germline CDR1 is SGHRS and CDR2 YFSETQ. The CDR3: CASSLEFRQTDTQYF. In nucleotides, the CDR3 is TGCGCCAGCAGCTTGGAGTTCAGGCAGACAGATACGCAGTATTTT.

This rearrangement joins TRBV7-8 to TRBJ2-1, with TRBD2 identical over 12 bases. The ends lost 1 base at V and 7 bases at J; junction bases unmatched: 5. CDR1 and CDR2 (germline): SGHVS, FQNEAQ. The CDR3 sequence is 16 residues long. CDR3 protein: CASSLESSGGVNEQFF. The CDR3 DNA is TGTGCCAGCAGCTTAGAATCTAGCGGGGGGGTAAATGAGCAGTTCTTC.

The gene calls are TRBV6-5 and TRBJ2-3; D gene uncertain. The CDR3 is 11 amino acids. Germline V gives CDR1 MNHEY, CDR2 SVGAGI. V shed 7 bases and J shed 5 bases, with 7 bases lying between them. The CDR3 DNA follows: TGTGCCAGCATCGAGGTAGATACGCAGTATTTT. Its protein is CASIEVDTQYF.

The V and J genes are TRBV5-4 and TRBJ1-3; D remains unclear. This CDR3 spans 16 amino acids. V was pared by 0 bases and J by 1 base, with 11 bases between. CDR1 and CDR2 from the germline V gene are SGHNT and YYREEE (reference sequence). Written as DNA, the CDR3 is TGTGCCAGCAGCTTGGGAAATCACTTATCTGGAAACACCATATATTTT. This sequence encodes CASSLGNHLSGNTIYF.

CDR3 coding DNA: TGTGCCAGCAGCCCCAACGGAGGTCGAGCCGGGGAGCTGTTTTTT. Translating gives CASSPNGGRAGELFF. V usage is TRBV5-4 and J usage is TRBJ2-2; tentatively, D is TRBD2 (5 bases). The CDR3 spans 15 residues. V dropped 4 bases and J dropped 6 bases, with 16 bases sitting between them. Germline assignment: CDR1 SGHNT and CDR2 YYREEE (reference sequence). The full variable domain, in which reference TRBV5-4 and TRBJ2-2 provide the parts outside the CDR3, is ETGVTQSPTHLIKTRGQQVTLRCSSQSGHNTVSWYQQALGQGPQFIFQYYREEENGRGNFPPRFSGLQFPNYSSELNVNALELDDSALYLCASSPNGGRAGELFFGEGSRLTVL.

This clone was picked up a small number of times. The rearrangement uses TRBV28 and TRBJ2-2; 9 bases map to TRBD2. Trimming at V came to 6 bases and at J to 9 bases, leaving 8 bases not matched to a gene. Germline assignment: CDR1 MDHEN and CDR2 SYDVKM. CDR3 length equals 14 residues. The CDR3 DNA reads TGTGCCAGCAGGGGCGGGAGGGCCCCACGGGAGCTGTTTTTT. Residues: CASRGGRAPRELFF.

The chain uses TRBV5-4 and TRBJ2-7, with 9 bases fitting TRBD2. Germline V gene sequence: CDR1 SGHNT, CDR2 YYREEE (reference sequence). This CDR3 is 15 amino acids long. The V gene end was trimmed by 0 bases and the J gene end by 4 bases; junction bases not matched to a gene: 5. The CDR3 is CASSLGIAGEYEQYF. The CDR3, as DNA: TGTGCCAGCAGCTTGGGGATAGCGGGGGAGTACGAGCAGTACTTC.

The chain has TRBV18 and TRBJ2-7; possible D gene TRBD1, 6 bases. This CDR3 is built from 17 residues. Germline CDR1 reads KGHSH; CDR2 reads LQKENI. The V and J ends lost 3 bases and 2 bases respectively, with 20 bases between them. CDR3 region: CASSPNLPPGVPYEQYF. Here the CDR3 DNA reads TGTGCCAGCTCACCGAACCTCCCCCCAGGGGTGCCCTACGAGCAGTACTTC.

The gene calls are TRBV2 and TRBJ1-1; D remains ambiguous. V was pared by 8 bases and J by 3 bases, with 16 bases between. CDR3 length: 14 amino acids. CDR1 is SNHLY, CDR2 FYNNEI, per germline. CDR3 in amino acids: CASGPRVLDTEAFF. In DNA, the CDR3 is TGTGCCAGCGGTCCAAGAGTACTGGACACTGAAGCTTTCTTT.

The rearrangement links TRBV19 to TRBJ2-3; 8 positions agree with TRBD2. V lost 8 bases and J lost 6; bases outside the gene matches: 13. The CDR3 totals 15 residues. Germline lookup yields CDR1 LNHDA and CDR2 SQIVND (reference sequence). The CDR3 is CASAISGALWDTQYF. CDR3 nucleotides: TGTGCCAGTGCTATTAGCGGGGCATTGTGGGATACGCAGTATTTT.

The chain couples TRBV5-6 to TRBJ2-5; 7 bases agree with TRBD1. Germline CDR1 SGHDT, CDR2 YYEEEE. Trimming cost V 0 bases and J 1 base; bases outside gene matches: 3. The CDR3 has 15 amino acids. The chain's CDR3 is CASSLEQGLQETQYF. The DNA of the CDR3 is TGTGCCAGCAGCTTGGAACAGGGGCTCCAAGAGACCCAGTACTTC.

V is TRBV30 and J is TRBJ1-3; D not resolved. V was trimmed by 4 bases and J by 1 base, leaving 8 bases between them. The CDR3 runs to 13 residues. Germline lookup yields CDR1 GTSNPN and CDR2 SVGIG (reference sequence). CDR3 sequence (DNA): TGTGCCTGGAATAAAATATCTGGAAACACCATATATTTT. It encodes CAWNKISGNTIYF.

V and J are TRBV19 and TRBJ1-1, with 7 bases lining up with TRBD1. V lost 5 bases to trimming and J lost 1 base; unmatched junction nucleotides: 4. The germline CDR1 and CDR2 sequences are LNHDA and SQIVND (reference sequence). This CDR3 has 14 residues. This chain's CDR3 is CASSRDSWNTEAFF. CDR3 sequence (DNA): TGTGCCAGTAGTCGGGACAGCTGGAACACTGAAGCTTTCTTT.

V usage is TRBV5-1 and J usage is TRBJ2-7; tentatively, D is TRBD1 (6 bases). This CDR3 has 14 amino acids. V was clipped by 4 bases and J by 0 bases, with 11 bases between them. Germline CDR1 SGHRS, CDR2 YFSETQ. CDR3 coding DNA: TGCGCCAGCAGCCCCGGACAGAGCTCCTACGAGCAGTACTTC. This translates into CASSPGQSSYEQYF.

The chain employs TRBV30 and TRBJ1-4; 9 bases fit TRBD1. The CDR3 covers 14 residues. The J segment lost 8 bases and the V segment lost 3 bases, leaving 7 bases of the junction unmatched. CDR1 GTSNPN and CDR2 SVGIG come from the germline V gene (reference sequence). CDR3 in amino acids: CAWSSGQGNEKLFF. The CDR3 DNA sequence: TGTGCCTGGAGCTCCGGACAGGGGAACGAAAAACTGTTTTTT. Looking up the rest from reference TRBV30 and TRBJ1-4 gives the full variable domain: SQTIHQWPATLVQPVGSPLSLECTVEGTSNPNLYWYRQAAGRGLQLLFYSVGIGQISSEVPQNLSASRPQDRQFILSSKKLLLSDSGFYLCAWSSGQGNEKLFFGSGTQLSVL.

The V gene is TRBV3-1 (or the pseudogene TRBV3-2), the J gene TRBJ1-2; D is perhaps TRBD1 (6 bases). V lost 1 base, J lost 5 bases, and 14 bases lay in between. Germline V lookup: CDR1 LGHDT, CDR2 YNNKEL (reference sequence). The length of the CDR3 is 15 residues. In DNA, the CDR3 is TGTGCCAGCAGCCAAGCCGCGACAGGCCTTTATGGCTACACCTTC. Encoded protein: CASSQAATGLYGYTF.